What follows describes a single T cell receptor (beta chain). Some clones are missing from TCRdb's copy, which holds only in-frame ones; the method was immunoSEQ multiplex PCR. In the table there are about 180,000 clones, about 88% of which are singletons. Looked up from germline, CDR1 is MNHEY and CDR2 is SVGAGI. V was cut by 5 bases and J by 4 bases, with 8 bases left in between. This CDR3 has 12 amino acids. The sample comes from a study of blood T cell repertoires in COVID-19. This clonotype originated in a woman between 40 and 50 years old with acute COVID-19. The sample was PBMCs or T cells enriched from blood (not recorded which). The rearrangement joins TRBV6-5 to TRBJ1-2, with D possibly matching TRBD1 (5 bases). The CDR3 DNA reads TGTGCCAGCAGTCCAGGGATCTATGGCTACACCTTC. Its protein product is CASSPGIYGYTF.